These 5 T cell receptor beta chains originate from one sample sequenced in a study of T cells in Graves' hyperthyroidism and ophthalmopathy (dated by TCRdb to between 2017 and 2020). The protocol used for the library was multiplex PCR. Instrument on record: Illumina HiSeq 2000. Amplification of TCR beta CDR3 regions was carried out from RNA transcripts. The first round of RT-PCR for the TCR CDR3 was performed with the HTBI primer set and the Qiagen OneStep RT-PCR kit. TCRdb handled the public reads itself, with Q25 trimming in fastp and clone calling in MiXCR, and kept productive beta chains. Each record represents a unique CDR3 protein, reported with the most common genes and DNA among its rows. The sample yields about half a million distinct CDR3 sequences; approximately 25% were counted once. The ten largest clones take up over 9% of the sample. Sequencing used blood. These receptors all stem from a woman in her twenties or thirties with Graves' ophthalmopathy.

The V and J genes are TRBV20-1 and TRBJ2-5, with a possible D match to TRBD1 (8 bases). From germline, CDR1 is DFQATT and CDR2 SNEGSKA (reference sequence). V gave up 6 bases and J gave up 1 base, with 15 bases separating them. The length of the CDR3 is 14 residues. The CDR3 sequence: CSASGTGSQETQYF. The CDR3 nucleotides read TGCAGTGCAAGCGGGACAGGATCCCAAGAGACCCAGTACTTC.

Ten or more counts support this clonotype. J is TRBJ1-1 and V is TRBV6-1, with 7 positions matching TRBD1. The V gene end was trimmed by 6 bases and the J gene end by 6 bases; junction bases not matched to a gene: 4. Germline values: CDR1 MNHNS, CDR2 SASEGT. The CDR3 length is 12 residues. DNA of the CDR3: TGTGCCAGCAGGTCGACAGGGCCTGAAGCTTTCTTT. Protein sequence: CASRSTGPEAFF.

This clonotype was detected many times. This CDR3 is CASRANMNTEAFF. The CDR3 DNA reads as TGTGCCAGCCGCGCGAACATGAACACTGAAGCTTTCTTT. This chain joins TRBV12-3 or TRBV12-4 and TRBJ1-1, with no clear D. The CDR3 has 13 residues. V was shortened by 8 bases and J by 0 bases, with 10 bases between the two germline ends.

This clonotype was seen a handful of times. V usage is TRBV29-1 and J usage is TRBJ1-2, with 7 positions matching TRBD1. In germline, CDR1 is SQVTM, CDR2 ANQGSEA. V gave up 7 bases and J gave up 2 bases; unmatched junction bases: 4. This CDR3 has 12 residues. This CDR3 is CSGDSSNYGYTF. CDR3 DNA sequence: TGCAGCGGGGACAGCTCAAACTATGGCTACACCTTC.

This clonotype was seen a handful of times. The V gene is TRBV29-1, the J gene TRBJ1-5; 7 bases are shared with TRBD1. The CDR3 totals 12 residues. Germline CDR1 and CDR2: SQVTM and ANQGSEA. The trim removed 5 bases at V and 6 bases at J, leaving 4 bases unmatched. As DNA, the CDR3 is TGCAGCGTTTTCTCAGGGGGTCAGCCCCAGCATTTT. It specifies CSVFSGGQPQHF.